Detailed here is one T cell receptor beta chain. Its antigen remains unknown. CDR1 and CDR2 (germline): DFQATT, SNEGSKA (reference sequence). Between the trimmed V and J ends, which lost 6 bases and 8 bases, there was a span of 13 bases. The CDR3 extends over 11 amino acids. These data belong to a study of T cells in Graves' hyperthyroidism and ophthalmopathy. General study findings and limits: Through a model of 13 V-J features, ophthalmopathy was separated from stable hyperthyroidism.

Clinicians diagnosed patients from clinical symptoms, serum thyroxine and TRAb, thyroid ultrasound and orbital computed tomography. Fresh peripheral blood, around 11 ml of it, supplied the PBMCs. Template material for amplifying TCR beta CDR3 regions consisted of RNA transcripts. The study used the HTBI primer set for a first-round RT-PCR of the TCR CDR3. TCRdb itself ran the multiplex PCR reads through MiXCR, one entry per CDR3 protein. The sample yields around 610,000 distinct CDR3 sequences, roughly 14% seen once. Sequencing was carried out using blood. The rearrangement joins TRBV20-1 to TRBJ1-2; TRBD1 might be the D (5 bases). The receptor was derived from a woman aged 40 to 49 with Graves' ophthalmopathy. CDR3 in amino acids: CSARDGTGYTF. DNA of the CDR3: TGCAGTGCGAGGGACGGGACCGGCTACACCTTC.